This T cell receptor (beta chain) is drawn from a study of T cell responses to AZD1222 COVID-19 vaccine. Study-level information: Pooling covered second doses at about 4 or about 12 weeks.

Study-level results: White British donors predominated, females outnumbered males, and clonal diversity was possibly underestimated. Spike as a whole was targeted by vaccine-associated CD4 TCRs, dominant at 160-218 and 743-854.

Germline CDR1 reads LNHDA; CDR2 reads SQIVND (reference sequence). The CDR3 consists of 16 residues. Data came from immunoSEQ multiplex PCR; TCRdb stores just in-frame clones and leaves some out. The table lists around 30,000 clones, over 90% of them singletons. With regard to this clone: Its antigen remains unidentified. Germline is not matched at one junction end, which may reflect a read error.

The TCR was taken from an adult in good health. This rearrangement joins TRBV19 to TRBJ2-4; 8 nucleotides align to TRBD2. Specimen: peripheral blood, collected on day 0 of AZD1222 vaccination. The CDR3 loop is CVSNTRLAGGVNIQYF. DNA of the CDR3: TGTGTCAGTAATACGCGGCTAGCGGGTGGTGTGAACATTCAGTACTTC. Supplemented by reference TRBV19 and TRBJ2-4, the full variable domain reads DGGITQSPKYLFRKEGQNVTLSCEQNLNHDAMYWYRQDPGQGLRLIYYSQIVNDFQKGDIAEGYSVSREKKESFPLTVTSAQKNPTAFYLCVSNTRLAGGVNIQYFGAGTRLSVL.